The 6 T cell receptor beta chains listed next were all sequenced from one sample in a study of cytomegalovirus exposure and HLA in healthy donors. Primers for the PCR totalled 60 Vbeta and 13 Jbeta. Data came from immunoSEQ multiplex PCR; TCRdb stores just in-frame clones and leaves some out. This table has some 130,000 clones, over 70% appearing once. Source material: PBMCs. The receptors derive from a man aged 40-49 years in good health and CMV-seronegative.

The chain recombines TRBV5-4 with TRBJ1-2; 7 nucleotides line up with TRBD1. The germline V gene has CDR1 SGHNT and CDR2 YYREEE (reference sequence). V trimming: 5 bases; J trimming: 4 bases; junction bases outside the gene matches: 8. The CDR3 consists of 14 residues. This chain's CDR3 is CASSPGTEAYGYTF. CDR3 in DNA: TGTGCCAGCAGTCCCGGGACAGAGGCCTATGGCTACACCTTC.

This chain connects TRBV13 to TRBJ2-5; D is possibly TRBD2 (6 bases). The CDR3 totals 15 residues. Looked up from germline, CDR1 is PRHDT and CDR2 is FYEKMQ (reference sequence). Trimming removed 5 bases from V and 1 base from J, with 14 bases in between. DNA of the CDR3: TGTGCCAGCAGCCGCGCTCCGGGGGTCCAAGAGACCCAGTACTTC. Protein: CASSRAPGVQETQYF.

V is TRBV30 and J is TRBJ2-2; 11 bases fit TRBD2. Germline-derived CDR1 and CDR2 are GTSNPN and SVGIG (reference sequence). Trimming cost V 7 bases and J 6 bases; bases outside gene matches: 16. The CDR3 totals 17 residues. The CDR3 loop is CAYSSGRVQQLPGELFF. As DNA, the CDR3 is TGTGCCTATAGTAGCGGGAGGGTGCAACAACTTCCCGGGGAGCTGTTTTTT.

CDR3 coding DNA: TGTGCCAGCACCACCCCGGGGGGCGAGCAGTACTTC. Encoded protein: CASTTPGGEQYF. V gene TRBV2 combines with J gene TRBJ2-7, with 7 nucleotides matching TRBD2. CDR3 length: 12 residues. The germline V gene has CDR1 SNHLY and CDR2 FYNNEI. Trimming at V came to 7 bases and at J to 6 bases, leaving 6 bases not matched to a gene.

This chain connects TRBV28 to TRBJ1-2; the D is unclear. The V gene lost 2 bases and the J gene lost 4 bases, with 8 bases spanning the gap. Germline V gene lookup returns CDR1 MDHEN and CDR2 SYDVKM. This CDR3 contains 13 residues. Here the CDR3 reads CASSLRTPYGYTF. CDR3 bases: TGTGCCAGCAGTTTACGAACACCCTATGGCTACACCTTC.

V is TRBV6-5 and J is TRBJ1-5; D uncertain. The germline gives CDR1 MNHEY, CDR2 SVGAGI. V was clipped by 0 bases and J by 2 bases, with 5 bases between them. The CDR3 contains 14 residues. The DNA for the CDR3 is TGTGCCAGCAGTTACTCGGCAGGCAATCAGCCCCAGCATTTT. This codes for CASSYSAGNQPQHF.